One and the same sample provided the 21 T cell receptor beta chains below, sequenced in a study of T cells after yellow fever vaccination. A single record per CDR3 protein comes from TCRdb applying MiXCR to the 5' RACE reads. The repertoire holds 29,000 or so distinct CDR3 sequences, with 5.5% to 8% as singletons. The sample was PBMCs, either bulk or a sorted T-cell subset (CD4+, CD8+, memory, or dextramer-sorted; not recorded which), taken on the day of the yellow fever booster vaccination. The receptors derive from a man between 25 and 39 years old who received the YFV17D yellow fever vaccine.

The CDR3 loop reads CASTPAICITKLAKNIQYF. In DNA form, the CDR3 reads TGCGCCAGCACTCCGGCCATTTGCATAACAAAACTAGCCAAAAACATTCAGTACTTC. The V and J genes are TRBV23-1 and TRBJ2-4; no clear D gene. TRBV23-1 is an open reading frame whose function is uncertain. V was pared by 7 bases and J by 0 bases, with 25 bases between. The CDR3 consists of 19 residues.

This clonotype occurred a few times. The CDR3 DNA reads TGCGCCAGCAGCTTACTGACTAATTGGCATAGTTCCTACGAGCAGTACTTC. Protein: CASSLLTNWHSSYEQYF. This rearrangement joins TRBV5-1 to TRBJ2-7; D is perhaps TRBD2 (5 bases). Germline CDR1 reads SGHRS; CDR2 reads YFSETQ. CDR3 length: 17 residues. V lost 2 bases, J lost 1 base, and 19 bases lay in between.

This clonotype ranks as medium-sized. The chain couples TRBV6-2 or TRBV6-3 to TRBJ2-1; no definite D call. The CDR3 loop spans 14 amino acids. Per germline, CDR1 MNHEY and CDR2 SVGEGT. V gave up 6 bases and J gave up 3 bases, with 12 bases separating them. The CDR3, as DNA: TGTGCCAGCAGCAATCAGCCGGACTACAATGAGCAGTTCTTC. This codes for CASSNQPDYNEQFF.

The chain has TRBV7-2 and TRBJ1-1, with D possibly matching TRBD1 (5 bases). Trimming stripped 4 bases from V and 4 bases from J, with 13 bases between. This CDR3 comprises 14 residues. The V gene's germline CDR1 is SGHTA and CDR2 FQGNSA. For the CDR3, the DNA is TGTGCCAGCAGCTGGGGGTCCTTAGGCACTGAAGCTTTCTTT. Its translation is CASSWGSLGTEAFF.

This clonotype occurred a few times. This chain uses TRBV19 with TRBJ2-1, with D possibly matching TRBD2 (5 bases). This CDR3 has 15 amino acids. Trimming removed 1 base at V and 0 bases at J, with 7 bases between. The germline V gene encodes CDR1 LNHDA and CDR2 SQIVND (reference sequence). The CDR3 region is CASSIGESSYNEQFF. DNA for the CDR3: TGTGCCAGTAGTATAGGGGAGAGCTCCTACAATGAGCAGTTCTTC. Full variable domain (remainder filled in from reference TRBV19 and TRBJ2-1): DGGITQSPKYLFRKEGQNVTLSCEQNLNHDAMYWYRQDPGQGLRLIYYSQIVNDFQKGDIAEGYSVSREKKESFPLTVTSAQKNPTAFYLCASSIGESSYNEQFFGPGTRLTVL.

This clonotype was picked up a small number of times. The chain links TRBV19 to TRBJ2-1, with 8 bases matching TRBD2. CDR1 and CDR2 (germline): LNHDA, SQIVND (reference sequence). This CDR3 comprises 12 residues. V shed 4 bases, J shed 15 bases, and the junction held 8 bases outside the gene matches. CDR3 sequence: CASSNSGTRRFF. CDR3 nucleotides: TGTGCCAGTAGTAATTCCGGGACTAGGCGGTTCTTC.

This clonotype was seen at least ten times. The rearrangement joins TRBV4-2 to TRBJ1-1; a weak D match, TRBD1 (6 bases). Germline loops: CDR1 LGHNA, CDR2 YNFKEQ. V was pared by 2 bases and J by 1 base, with 11 bases between. This CDR3 contains 15 residues. CDR3 loop: CASSQWGGANTEAFF. DNA of the CDR3: TGTGCCAGCAGCCAATGGGGGGGCGCGAACACTGAAGCTTTCTTT.

This clonotype was seen ten or more times. The chain links TRBV9 to TRBJ1-2; D is unclear. The CDR3 runs 18 residues. The V end was cut by 0 bases, the J end by 6 bases, with 24 bases between. Looked up from germline, CDR1 is SGDLS and CDR2 is YYNGEE. The CDR3 reads CASSVGLMMDGPRNGYTF. DNA of the CDR3: TGTGCCAGCAGCGTAGGATTAATGATGGACGGACCGAGGAATGGCTACACCTTC. The whole variable domain, filled in from reference TRBV9 and TRBJ1-2, reads DSGVTQTPKHLITATGQRVTLRCSPRSGDLSVYWYQQSLDQGLQFLIQYYNGEERAKGNILERFSAQQFPDLHSELNLSSLELGDSALYFCASSVGLMMDGPRNGYTFGSGTRLTVV.

This clonotype was seen a few times. CDR3 coding DNA: TGTGCCAGCAGCTTGCACGTCCCCCCAGATACGCAGTATTTT. Translating gives CASSLHVPPDTQYF. The chain employs TRBV11-2 and TRBJ2-3; D is undetermined. V dropped 3 bases and J dropped 4 bases, with 11 bases sitting between them. The CDR3 consists of 14 residues. Looked up from germline, CDR1 is SGHAT and CDR2 is FQNNGV.

Of note for this clonotype: The junction departs from the called germline gene at one end, perhaps through a read error. The rearrangement uses TRBV5-6 and TRBJ2-7, with a weak D call TRBD1 (5 bases). The CDR3 contains 14 residues. Per germline, CDR1 SGHDT and CDR2 YYEEEE. The CDR3 sequence: CASSLPRQPYEQYF. In DNA form, the CDR3 reads TGTGCCAGCAGCTTGCCGAGACAGCCCTATGAGCAGTACTTC.

The V and J genes are TRBV3-1 and TRBJ2-1; no clear D. Trimming shortened V by 11 bases and J by 0 bases, and 26 bases separated the two germline ends. CDR3 length equals 18 residues. The germline gives CDR1 LGHDT, CDR2 YNNKEL (reference sequence). The CDR3 DNA is TGTGCCTCCTCCAAACGGAGCCGCGGAAAGAGCTCCTACAATGAGCAGTTCTTC. Translation: CASSKRSRGKSSYNEQFF.

The V and J genes are TRBV19 and TRBJ2-5, with D possibly TRBD1 on 5 matching bases. CDR1 is LNHDA, CDR2 SQIVND, per germline (reference sequence). The CDR3 loop spans 12 amino acids. Between the trimmed V and J ends, which lost 10 bases and 5 bases, there was a span of 14 bases. The CDR3 DNA is TGTGCCACCTCAGGGTTATGGGAGACCCAGTACTTC. Protein sequence: CATSGLWETQYF. Drawing the rest from reference TRBV19 and TRBJ2-5, the complete variable domain is DGGITQSPKYLFRKEGQNVTLSCEQNLNHDAMYWYRQDPGQGLRLIYYSQIVNDFQKGDIAEGYSVSREKKESFPLTVTSAQKNPTAFYLCATSGLWETQYFGPGTRLLVL.

This rearrangement joins TRBV4-3 to TRBJ2-7; D is unresolved. Germline V CDR1 and CDR2: LGHNA, YSLEER. The CDR3 has 15 residues. The V end was cut by 1 base, the J end by 4 bases, with 14 bases between. CDR3 region: CASSQGSSVGYEQYF. The CDR3 nucleotides read TGCGCCAGCAGCCAAGGCTCATCGGTGGGGTACGAGCAGTACTTC.

Many counts were recorded for this clonotype. This chain connects TRBV20-1 to TRBJ2-7; no clear D. Trimming took 3 bases from V and 7 from J, leaving 10 bases between them. This CDR3 region has 11 residues. Germline CDR1 is DFQATT and CDR2 is SNEGSKA (reference sequence). The CDR3 reads CSASQGLEQYF. CDR3 bases: TGCAGTGCTAGCCAAGGGCTTGAGCAGTACTTC.

This clonotype was seen ten or more times. The junction does not match germline at one end; this may be a read error. The chain is built from TRBV28 and TRBJ2-7; 15 nucleotides line up with TRBD2. The CDR3 extends over 15 amino acids. Looked up from germline, CDR1 is MDHEN and CDR2 is SYDVKM. Written as DNA, the CDR3 is TGTGCCAGCAGGACTACCCGGACTAGCGGGAGGGCCGGGTTTTTC. Its translation: CASRTTRTSGRAGFF.

V is TRBV7-6 and J is TRBJ1-2; TRBD1 might be the D (6 bases). CDR3 size: 13 residues. CDR1 and CDR2 from the germline V gene are SGHVS and FNYEAQ. Trimming removed 8 bases from V and 1 base from J, with 11 bases in between. In DNA, the CDR3 is TGTGCCAGCTGCGGACAGCTTAACTATGGCTACACCTTC. The encoded protein is CASCGQLNYGYTF. The complete variable domain, with remaining parts taken from reference TRBV7-6 and TRBJ1-2, reads GAGVSQSPRYKVTKRGQDVALRCDPISGHVSLYWYRQALGQGPEFLTYFNYEAQQDKSGLPNDRFSAERPEGSISTLTIQRTEQRDSAMYRCASCGQLNYGYTFGSGTRLTVV.

This clonotype was found many times. The J gene is TRBJ2-7, the V gene TRBV20-1, with D perhaps matching TRBD1 (5 bases). The CDR3 has 14 residues. Germline CDR1 and CDR2: DFQATT and SNEGSKA (reference sequence). Trimming removed 6 bases at V and 2 bases at J, with 17 bases between. The CDR3 loop reads CSAIRRAQAYEQYF. The CDR3 nucleotides are TGCAGTGCGATCCGCAGGGCCCAGGCCTACGAGCAGTACTTC.

This clonotype is classed as medium-sized. The chain is built from TRBV25-1 and TRBJ2-5; D possibly corresponds to TRBD2 (5 bases). Germline CDR1 MGHDK, CDR2 SYGVNS. V lost 1 base to trimming and J lost 5 bases, with 11 bases between them. CDR3 length: 14 residues. The CDR3 DNA reads as TGTGCCAGCAGTGAATTCGGGAACGGGGAGACCCAGTACTTC. Translating gives CASSEFGNGETQYF.

This clonotype appeared many times. The V call is TRBV20-1, the J call TRBJ2-5; possible D gene TRBD2, 5 bases. The length of the CDR3 is 13 residues. Germline-derived CDR1 and CDR2 are DFQATT and SNEGSKA (reference sequence). V lost 4 bases, J lost 1 base, and 10 bases lay in between. DNA of the CDR3: TGCAGTGCTAATGGGAGAGCCCAAGAGACCCAGTACTTC. Protein: CSANGRAQETQYF.

The J gene is TRBJ1-3, the V gene TRBV20-1; no firm D call. The CDR3 loop spans 15 amino acids. CDR1 is DFQATT and CDR2 is SNEGSKA in the germline V gene (reference sequence). Between the trimmed V and J ends, which lost 5 bases and 4 bases, there was a span of 18 bases. CDR3 protein: CSAGSPGVAGNTIYF. CDR3 nucleotide sequence: TGCAGTGCTGGCAGCCCCGGGGTAGCGGGAAACACCATATATTTT.

This clonotype was observed a handful of times. V gene TRBV20-1 combines with J gene TRBJ1-1, with D maybe TRBD1 (6 bases). Germline-derived CDR1 and CDR2 are DFQATT and SNEGSKA (reference sequence). V lost 6 bases, J lost 1 base, and 21 bases lay in between. The CDR3 is made up of 16 amino acids. As DNA, the CDR3 is TGCAGTGCGACCCAATCGGGGGGCGCCAGGAACACTGAAGCTTTCTTT. Its protein product is CSATQSGGARNTEAFF.